Each of the 17 T cell receptor beta chains below was sequenced from the same sample in a study of T cell responses to AZD1222 COVID-19 vaccine. Only in-frame clones appear in the TCRdb table, and some are missing; sequencing was by immunoSEQ multiplex PCR. The data hold approximately 140,000 clones, with 90% observed a single time. The sequences come from peripheral blood, collected on day 0 of AZD1222 vaccination. Receptors were obtained from an adult in good health.

The chain uses TRBV9 and TRBJ2-1, with 9 nucleotides matching TRBD1. V shed 3 bases, J shed 3 bases, and the junction held 7 bases outside the gene matches. CDR1 is SGDLS, CDR2 YYNGEE, per germline. The CDR3 totals 16 residues. In nucleotides, the CDR3 is TGTGCCAGCAGCGCCGAGGGACAGGGAAACTACAATGAGCAGTTCTTC. It yields the protein CASSAEGQGNYNEQFF.

The rearrangement uses TRBV5-1 and TRBJ2-1, with 12 bases fitting TRBD2. Germline V gene data show CDR1 as SGHRS and CDR2 as YFSETQ. The CDR3 consists of 17 residues. V shed 4 bases and J 4 bases; nucleotides not matched to a gene: 9. CDR3 sequence (DNA): TGCGCCAGCAGCCTTTCTAGCGGGGGGGGAGTTTACAATGAGCAGTTCTTC. Translating it yields CASSLSSGGGVYNEQFF.

V gene TRBV6-5 combines with J gene TRBJ1-3; D is possibly TRBD1 (6 bases). Trimming pared 9 bases from V and 0 bases from J, leaving 15 bases between. The germline V gene has CDR1 MNHEY and CDR2 SVGAGI. The CDR3 loop spans 15 amino acids. The CDR3 nucleotides read TGTGCCAGTACGGACAGACTGATCTCTGGAAACACCATATATTTT. Translation: CASTDRLISGNTIYF.

The chain couples TRBV5-6 to TRBJ2-7, with 11 bases that match TRBD1. Losses at the gene ends were 4 bases for V and 3 bases for J; bases not matched to a gene: 12. Germline CDR1 SGHDT, CDR2 YYEEEE. The CDR3 sequence is 17 residues long. The CDR3 DNA reads TGTGCCAGCAGCCGGGACAGGGGGGGCCTCTGGAGCTACGAGCAGTACTTC. Its translation is CASSRDRGGLWSYEQYF.

This clone has a handful of counts. This chain uses TRBV6-2 or TRBV6-3 with TRBJ2-7; TRBD1 aligns across 7 bases. Trimming took 4 bases from V and 0 from J; bases not matched to a gene: 21. CDR1 is MNHEY and CDR2 is SVGEGT in the germline V gene. This CDR3 comprises 20 residues. Here the CDR3 DNA reads TGTGCCAGCAGTTTGGACCTTGTACGAGGGGTGGGGACAGTCTCCTACGAGCAGTACTTC. It yields the protein CASSLDLVRGVGTVSYEQYF.

The gene calls are TRBV6-2 or TRBV6-3 and TRBJ1-4, with 10 bases that match TRBD1. CDR1 is MNHEY and CDR2 is SVGEGT in the germline V gene. V was pared by 1 base and J by 10 bases, with 6 bases of the junction left unmatched. The CDR3 runs 15 residues. Here the CDR3 reads CASSYWDRGRRKLFF. The CDR3 DNA is TGTGCCAGCAGTTACTGGGACAGGGGAAGGAGAAAACTGTTTTTT.

The rearrangement uses TRBV4-1 and TRBJ1-1, with 9 positions matching TRBD1. Trimming at V came to 1 base and at J to 5 bases, leaving 2 bases not matched to a gene. Germline V gene sequence: CDR1 MGHRA, CDR2 YSYEKL. This CDR3 contains 14 residues. The CDR3 coding sequence is TGCGCCAGCAGCCAAGGGACAGGGGAGACTGAAGCTTTCTTT. Translating it yields CASSQGTGETEAFF.

A word on this clone: An end of the junction does not agree with germline; a read error may underlie this. The chain is built from TRBV7-7 and TRBJ2-1; 12 positions agree with TRBD2. The CDR3 runs to 15 residues. CDR1 SSHAT and CDR2 FNYEAQ come from the germline V gene (reference sequence). The CDR3 DNA reads TGTGCTAGCAGCTTAGTGGGGACTAGCGGGAATGAGCAGTTCTTC. Translating it yields CASSLVGTSGNEQFF. The full variable domain, in which reference TRBV7-7 and TRBJ2-1 provide the parts outside the CDR3, is GAGVSQSPRYKVTKRGQDVTLRCDPISSHATLYWYQQALGQGPEFLTYFNYEAQPDKSGLPSDRFSAERPEGSISTLTIQRTEQRDSAMYRCASSLVGTSGNEQFFGPGTRLTVL.

The V call is TRBV5-1, the J call TRBJ2-5; possible D gene TRBD1, 7 bases. CDR3 length equals 13 residues. V gave up 0 bases and J gave up 7 bases, with 10 bases separating them. Germline V gene data show CDR1 as SGHRS and CDR2 as YFSETQ. In DNA form, the CDR3 reads TGCGCCAGCAGCTTGGGTCAGGGGGGGACCCAGTACTTC. Translation gives CASSLGQGGTQYF.

This chain uses TRBV7-8 with TRBJ1-2; TRBD1 aligns across 8 bases. Germline lookup yields CDR1 SGHVS and CDR2 FQNEAQ. The CDR3 is 14 amino acids. The ends lost 5 bases at V and 6 bases at J; junction bases unmatched: 8. CDR3 DNA: TGTGCCAGCAGCCCTCTAAGACAGGGGCATGGCTACACCTTC. Its translation is CASSPLRQGHGYTF.

The chain recombines TRBV21-1 with TRBJ2-1; the tabulated D call, TRBD1, remains unverified against the DNA. TRBV21-1 is a pseudogene locus. CDR3 length equals 17 residues. DNA for the CDR3: TGTGCCAGCAGCAAGGAACCGGGACAGGGTTTTTGCGATGAGCAGTTCTTC. It codes for CASSKEPGQGFCDEQFF.

This chain connects TRBV5-1 to TRBJ1-4, with no clear D. The length of the CDR3 is 15 residues. With 2 bases removed from V and 0 bases from J, the gap between germline ends came to 8 bases. Per the germline V gene, CDR1 is SGHRS and CDR2 is YFSETQ. Written as DNA, the CDR3 is TGCGCCAGCAGCTTAAGCCCAACAACTAATGAAAAACTGTTTTTT. Its translation: CASSLSPTTNEKLFF.

J is TRBJ2-5 and V is TRBV2, with a weak D call TRBD2 (6 bases). The germline CDR1 and CDR2 sequences are SNHLY and FYNNEI. The CDR3 has 15 amino acids. The V and J ends lost 3 bases and 5 bases respectively, with 16 bases between them. The CDR3 reads CASSELLEGMETQYF. The CDR3 coding sequence is TGTGCCAGCAGTGAGTTGTTGGAGGGGATGGAGACCCAGTACTTC.

The chain carries TRBV19 and TRBJ1-5; 9 positions match TRBD1. Germline V gene lookup returns CDR1 LNHDA and CDR2 SQIVND (reference sequence). CDR3 length equals 17 residues. J lost 0 bases, V lost 4 bases, and 7 bases had no gene match. The CDR3 DNA follows: TGTGCCAGTAGTACGGGGGACAGGGTCTATAGCAATCAGCCCCAGCATTTT. It encodes CASSTGDRVYSNQPQHF.

The chain combines TRBV6-2 or TRBV6-3 with TRBJ2-1; 11 nucleotides line up with TRBD2. Germline V CDR1 and CDR2: MNHEY, SVGEGT. V shed 5 bases, J shed 5 bases, and the junction held 5 bases outside the gene matches. The CDR3 has 15 amino acids. The CDR3 loop is CASSRSGRDHNEQFF. CDR3 nucleotide sequence: TGTGCCAGCAGTCGTAGCGGGAGGGACCACAATGAGCAGTTCTTC.

The V call is TRBV5-1, the J call TRBJ2-7, with D possibly being TRBD1 (5 bases). The CDR3 is made up of 14 amino acids. Germline V gene sequence: CDR1 SGHRS, CDR2 YFSETQ. Trimming removed 0 bases at V and 6 bases at J, with 13 bases between. CDR3 sequence reads: CASSLGSRQSEQYF. The CDR3 DNA reads TGCGCCAGCAGCTTGGGCAGTCGACAGTCCGAGCAGTACTTC.

This clone was counted between two and nine times. The chain couples TRBV3-1 (or the pseudogene TRBV3-2) to TRBJ2-3; the D gene is possibly TRBD2 (5 bases). V lost 1 base to trimming and J lost 1 base, with 9 bases between them. Germline V gene data show CDR1 as LGHDT and CDR2 as YNNKEL (reference sequence). The length of the CDR3 is 15 residues. The CDR3 protein is CASSQVGAGTDTQYF. In nucleotides, the CDR3 is TGTGCCAGCAGCCAAGTGGGAGCGGGCACAGATACGCAGTATTTT.